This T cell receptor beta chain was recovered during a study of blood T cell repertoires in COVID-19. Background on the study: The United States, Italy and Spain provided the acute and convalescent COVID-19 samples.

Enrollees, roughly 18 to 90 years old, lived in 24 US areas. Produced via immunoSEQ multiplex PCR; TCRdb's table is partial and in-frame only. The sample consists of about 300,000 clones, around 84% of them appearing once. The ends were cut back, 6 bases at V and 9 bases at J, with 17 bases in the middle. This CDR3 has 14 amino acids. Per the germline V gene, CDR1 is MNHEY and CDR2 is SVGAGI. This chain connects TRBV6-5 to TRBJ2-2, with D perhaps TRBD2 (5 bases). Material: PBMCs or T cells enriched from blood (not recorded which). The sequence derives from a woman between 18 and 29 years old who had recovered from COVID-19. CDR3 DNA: TGTGCCAGCAGCCCCCATGGCACGGGGAGGGAGCTGTTTTTT. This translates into CASSPHGTGRELFF.